This T cell receptor beta chain was captured by sequencing in a study of T cells in Graves' hyperthyroidism and ophthalmopathy (dated by TCRdb to about 2019). At the level of the whole study: Peripheral blood samples were taken at the time of initial diagnosis, prior to any treatment. The paper describes TCR Vbeta CDR3 sequencing of 140 or so peripheral blood samples, made up of fewer than 50 ophthalmopathy patients, some 76 hyperthyroidism patients and roughly 17 progressor patients. TCR V-J signatures able to tell the groups apart were searched for in a discovery cohort of around 95 patients, of whom 43 had Graves' ophthalmopathy and around 57 had stable Graves' hyperthyroidism. For training and testing, the 100 or so patients in the discovery cohort were randomly divided in a 7:3 ratio. Prospective prediction of ophthalmopathy was tested in an independent validation cohort of approximately 19 hyperthyroidism patients and approximately 17 patients who later progressed to ophthalmopathy. Following sampling, methimazole starting at 30 mg daily was given to hyperthyroidism patients, and high-dose intravenous methylprednisolone was given to ophthalmopathy patients. In more than 5 Graves' hyperthyroidism patients, the study also compared T-cell repertoires from thyroid tissue with T-cell repertoires from blood. What the study reported, not specific to this receptor: Sample size was not statistically predetermined, and blinding of investigators to group allocation was not performed. Blood samples also contained most of the expanded thyroid clonotypes (frequency above 0.001), which suggests that blood repertoires may reflect thyroid immune responses. A 13 V-J signature model separated ophthalmopathy from stable hyperthyroidism, with roughly 88% sensitivity and about 81% specificity in cross-validation and 80%/75% in testing. In validation, progression to ophthalmopathy was predicted by the model with approximately 67% sensitivity and roughly 76% specificity, a median of 6.5 months before onset.

Graves' hyperthyroidism was defined as stable when no progression to ophthalmopathy occurred over 18 months of follow-up. Hyperthyroidism patients were newly diagnosed, with disease duration under 2 months, and aged 18 to 65 years. Exclusion was applied to patients with uncontrolled infections, other autoimmune diseases, pregnancy or lactation. Diagnoses were based on clinical symptoms, serum thyroxine and TRAb, thyroid ultrasound and orbital computed tomography. PBMCs were separated from around 9.1 ml of fresh peripheral blood using Ficoll-Paque density gradient centrifugation. Total RNA was extracted using Trizol reagent, and RNA quality was assessed on an Agilent 2100 Bioanalyzer. This clonotype appeared many times. Its cognate antigen has yet to be identified. Base qualities are not provided; no much larger clone lies one nucleotide away. Counted from cysteine to phenylalanine, this CDR3 has 15 amino acids. The kept DNA is CDR3 alone, 45 bases in frame from the first base. Trimming takes 6 bases off V and 4 bases off J; junction bases not matched to a gene: 8. For CDR1 and CDR2, the germline V gene lists SNHLY and FYNNEI.

Amplification of TCR beta CDR3 regions was carried out from RNA transcripts. The first round of RT-PCR for the TCR CDR3 was performed with the HTBI primer set and the Qiagen OneStep RT-PCR kit. Libraries were constructed in a second round of multiplex PCR, after which size selection and purification were carried out. Paired-end sequencing of the libraries was performed with 100 bp reads on an Illumina HiSeq2000. From the authors' description of their analysis: Raw data were processed with SOAPnuke, discarding reads with adapters, uncalled bases, mean Phred below 15, or no exact constant-primer or identifier match. High-quality paired reads were merged using COPE v1.2.5, and each unique nucleotide sequence was defined as a clonotype. MiTCR v1.1 was used to align clonotypes to the IMGT TRBV, TRBD and TRBJ reference segments. The analysis was restricted to V-J combinations with a frequency above 0.0001, which together covered about 99% of the repertoires. A TCS score was defined as the ratio of F50 (clonal expansion) to E x V (chaos), with BLOSUM62-based TCRdist applied between CDR3 peptides within each V-J. Welch's t-statistics and random forest reduced just over 500 V-J features to 13, which were used in a naive Bayes classifier (R e1071). TCRdb took the public reads, trimmed them with fastp at Q25, ran MiXCR for clone calling and kept in-frame beta chains. Entries that share a CDR3 protein sequence are merged under the most common genes and DNA. These V and J calls are TCRdb output, not the study's own analysis. This sample lists a few hundred thousand distinct CDR3 sequences; roughly 14% were detected once. Together, the top ten hold roughly 6.6% of the sample.

The sequence is built from TRBV2 and TRBJ2-3, and 9 bases in between align with TRBD1. The specimen sequenced was blood. The receptor's source is a young woman with Graves' hyperthyroidism. The nucleotide sequence reads as follows: TGTGCCAGCAGAACCGGGACAGGGCTTTCAGATACGCAGTATTTT. It specifies CASRTGTGLSDTQYF. This CDR3, with the reference TRBV2 and TRBJ2-3 proteins standing in past its ends, gives the full variable domain EPEVTQTPSHQVTQMGQEVILRCVPISNHLYFYWYRQILGQKVEFLVSFYNNEISEKSEIFDDQFSVERPDGSNFTLKIRSTKLEDSAMYFCASRTGTGLSDTQYFGPGTRLTVL.